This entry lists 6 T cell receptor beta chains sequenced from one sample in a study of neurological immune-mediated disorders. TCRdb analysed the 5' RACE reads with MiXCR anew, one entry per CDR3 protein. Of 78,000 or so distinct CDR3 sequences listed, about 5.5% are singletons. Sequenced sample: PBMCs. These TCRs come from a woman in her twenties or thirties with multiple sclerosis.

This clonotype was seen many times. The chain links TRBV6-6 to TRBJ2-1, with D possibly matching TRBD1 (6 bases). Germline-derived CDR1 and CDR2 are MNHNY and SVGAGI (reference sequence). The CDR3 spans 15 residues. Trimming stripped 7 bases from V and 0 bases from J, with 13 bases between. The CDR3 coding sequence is TGTGCCAGCATGGGGACACGGAGCTCCTACAATGAGCAGTTCTTC. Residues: CASMGTRSSYNEQFF.

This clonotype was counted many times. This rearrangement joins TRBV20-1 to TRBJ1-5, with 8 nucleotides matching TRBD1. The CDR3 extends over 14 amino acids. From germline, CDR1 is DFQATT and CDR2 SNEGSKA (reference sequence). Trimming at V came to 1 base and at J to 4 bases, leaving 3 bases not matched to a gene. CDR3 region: CSARATGANQPQHF. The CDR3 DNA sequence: TGCAGTGCTAGAGCGACAGGGGCAAATCAGCCCCAGCATTTT.

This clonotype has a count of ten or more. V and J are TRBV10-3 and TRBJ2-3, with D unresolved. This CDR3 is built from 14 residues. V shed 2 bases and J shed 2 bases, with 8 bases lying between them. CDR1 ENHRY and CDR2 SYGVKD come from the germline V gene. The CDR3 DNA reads TGTGCCATCAGTGAGGTGGTAGTCACAGATACGCAGTATTTT. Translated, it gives CAISEVVVTDTQYF.

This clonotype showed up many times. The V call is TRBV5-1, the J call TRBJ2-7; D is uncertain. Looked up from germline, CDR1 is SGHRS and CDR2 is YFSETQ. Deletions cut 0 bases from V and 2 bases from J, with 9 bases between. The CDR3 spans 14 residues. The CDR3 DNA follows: TGCGCCAGCAGCTTGGACTTACCACCCTACGAGCAGTACTTC. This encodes CASSLDLPPYEQYF.

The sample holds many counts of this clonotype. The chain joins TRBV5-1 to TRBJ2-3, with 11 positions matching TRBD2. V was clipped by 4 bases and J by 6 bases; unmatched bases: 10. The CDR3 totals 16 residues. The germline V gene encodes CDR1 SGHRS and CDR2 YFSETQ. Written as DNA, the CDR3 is TGCGCCAGCAGCATGGGACTAGCGGAGGGCCCCGATACGCAGTATTTT. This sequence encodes CASSMGLAEGPDTQYF.

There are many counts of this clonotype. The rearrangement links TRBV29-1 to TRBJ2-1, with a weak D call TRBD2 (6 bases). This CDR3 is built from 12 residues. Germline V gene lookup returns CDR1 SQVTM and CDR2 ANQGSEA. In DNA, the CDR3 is TGCAGTTTCCGGGAGTTCAACGATGAGCAGTTCTTC. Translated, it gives CSFREFNDEQFF.